In its sample, the clone carrying this T cell receptor beta chain was seen many times. The antigen is unknown. Breast cancer patients provided tissue from their axillary draining lymph nodes. This sample is part of a study of breast tumors, draining lymph nodes, adjacent tissues. CDR1 and CDR2 (germline): LNHDA, SQIVND (reference sequence). The CDR3 covers 16 residues. V gave up 5 bases and J gave up 3 bases, with 19 bases separating them. TCRdb reprocessed the multiplex PCR reads via MiXCR and lists one record per CDR3 protein. This sample carries about 180,000 distinct CDR3 sequences, about 33% of them seen once, and the ten largest clones take around 4.5%. Notes on the study in general: Data only fit, rather than demonstrated, lymph node origin of most tumor T cells.

What was sequenced was axillary lymph node tissue. V gene TRBV19 combines with J gene TRBJ2-5; D tentatively reads TRBD1 or TRBD2 (5 bases each). The TCR was taken from a female donor with breast cancer. Some clones in this sample may be carry-over from other donors' samples. CDR3 in amino acids: CASSAHRDLEEETQYF. The DNA for the CDR3 is TGTGCCAGTAGTGCCCACCGGGACCTCGAGGAAGAGACCCAGTACTTC. The whole variable domain, filled in from reference TRBV19 and TRBJ2-5, reads DGGITQSPKYLFRKEGQNVTLSCEQNLNHDAMYWYRQDPGQGLRLIYYSQIVNDFQKGDIAEGYSVSREKKESFPLTVTSAQKNPTAFYLCASSAHRDLEEETQYFGPGTRLLVL.